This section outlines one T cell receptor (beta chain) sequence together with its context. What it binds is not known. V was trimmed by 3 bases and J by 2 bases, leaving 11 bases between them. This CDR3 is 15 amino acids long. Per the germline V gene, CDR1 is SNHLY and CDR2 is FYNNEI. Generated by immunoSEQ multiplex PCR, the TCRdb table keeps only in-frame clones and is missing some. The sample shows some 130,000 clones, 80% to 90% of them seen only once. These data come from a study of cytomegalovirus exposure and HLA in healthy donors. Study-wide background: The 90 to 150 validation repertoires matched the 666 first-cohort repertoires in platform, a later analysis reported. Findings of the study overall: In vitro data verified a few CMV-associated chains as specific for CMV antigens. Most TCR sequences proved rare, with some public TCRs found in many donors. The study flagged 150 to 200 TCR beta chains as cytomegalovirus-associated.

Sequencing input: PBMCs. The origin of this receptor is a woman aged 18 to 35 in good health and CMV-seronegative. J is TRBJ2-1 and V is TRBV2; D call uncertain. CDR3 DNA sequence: TGTGCCAGCAGTGAGATAGCTGAAACCTACAATGAGCAGTTCTTC. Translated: CASSEIAETYNEQFF.